This T cell receptor (beta chain) appears in the sequencing data of a study of cytomegalovirus exposure and HLA in healthy donors. With regard to this clone: Its matching antigen is unknown.

The study's findings and limits: For most subjects, TCR beta sequences were reported to predict HLA-A and HLA-B alleles with accuracy.

Researchers ran the PCR with 60 Vbeta and 13 Jbeta primers. Assay used: immunoSEQ multiplex PCR; TCRdb lists only in-frame clones, some missing. The sample carries approximately 130,000 clones, around 85% recorded once. Material for sequencing was PBMCs. This TCR came from a woman aged 25 to 39 in good health and CMV-seropositive.

The CDR3 coding sequence is TGTGCCAGCAGTTTGCCCCGGGGGGGGCTCTCCACAGATACGCAGTATTTT. It yields the protein CASSLPRGGLSTDTQYF. V usage is TRBV28 and J usage is TRBJ2-3; 8 positions match TRBD2. CDR3 length: 17 amino acids. V dropped 3 bases and J dropped 2; count of bases not matched to a gene: 10. Germline V gene lookup returns CDR1 MDHEN and CDR2 SYDVKM.